A selection of T cell receptor beta chains follows, all from one sample in a study of cytomegalovirus exposure and HLA in healthy donors. Assay: immunoSEQ multiplex PCR; the TCRdb copy retains only in-frame clones and omits some. The sample yields over 200,000 clones, roughly 84% seen once. The sequencing input was PBMCs. Receptors originate from a human donor in good health. The CDR3 runs from the conserved cysteine through the conserved F or W. Each record gives: J gene, clone size, D gene, V gene, CDR3 protein, CDR3 DNA. A D gene is named only where the DNA matches it firmly. Part of the rows lack a size; the others show once, few, many or a class for expanded clones.

J: TRBJ1-4; size: -; D: -; V: TRBV30; CDR3: CAWRGEGEKLFF; DNA: TGTGCCTGGAGGGGGGAGGGTGAAAAACTGTTTTTT
J: TRBJ2-7; size: -; D: TRBD1; V: TRBV11-2; CDR3: CASSVDREHEQYF; DNA: TGTGCCAGCAGCGTTGACAGGGAACACGAGCAGTACTTC
J: TRBJ2-3; size: -; D: -; V: TRBV10-1; CDR3: CASSEIAEYTDTQYF; DNA: TGCGCCAGCAGTGAAATAGCGGAGTACACAGATACGCAGTATTTT
J: TRBJ1-6; size: once; D: TRBD1; V: TRBV2; CDR3: CASKGQGNSPLHF; DNA: TGTGCCAGCAAGGGACAGGGGAATTCACCCCTCCACTTT
J: TRBJ2-7; size: once; D: TRBD2; V: TRBV5-4; CDR3: CASSLRLAGVSVREQYF; DNA: TGTGCCAGCAGCTTGCGACTAGCGGGAGTATCAGTTAGGGAGCAGTACTTC
J: TRBJ2-5; size: -; D: -; V: TRBV13; CDR3: CASSLRKQYQETQYF; DNA: TGTGCCAGCAGCTTAAGGAAACAGTACCAAGAGACCCAGTACTTC
J: TRBJ2-7; size: once; D: TRBD2; V: TRBV5-4; CDR3: CASSLASGRLGEQYF; DNA: TGTGCCAGCAGCTTGGCTAGCGGGAGGCTAGGGGAGCAGTACTTC
J: TRBJ2-5; size: -; D: TRBD1; V: TRBV6-5; CDR3: CASRWTGTGGETQYF; DNA: TGTGCCAGCAGATGGACCGGGACAGGCGGCGAGACCCAGTACTTC
J: TRBJ2-7; size: few; D: TRBD2; V: TRBV5-1; CDR3: CASSYTGLAIYEQYF; DNA: TGCGCCAGCTCCTATACGGGACTAGCTATCTACGAGCAGTACTTC
J: TRBJ1-2; size: -; D: -; V: TRBV5-5; CDR3: CATRPRQTHNYGYTF; DNA: TGTGCCACCCGACCCAGACAGACACATAACTATGGCTACACCTTC
J: TRBJ2-3; size: few; D: TRBD2; V: TRBV2; CDR3: CASRVSVGRALNTQYF; DNA: TGTGCCAGCAGAGTCAGCGTAGGGAGGGCCCTCAATACGCAGTATTTT
J: TRBJ2-7; size: once; D: TRBD2; V: TRBV11-2; CDR3: CASSLHSGSTYEQYF; DNA: TGTGCCAGCAGCTTACATAGCGGGAGCACCTACGAGCAGTACTTC
J: TRBJ2-3; size: -; D: TRBD2; V: TRBV30; CDR3: CAWDSGRASDTQYF; DNA: TGTGCCTGGGACTCCGGGAGGGCCTCAGATACGCAGTATTTT
J: TRBJ2-1; size: -; D: -; V: TRBV5-1; CDR3: CASSLGSLGSVRTYNEQFF; DNA: TGCGCCAGCAGCTTGGGGTCTTTGGGTAGCGTGAGAACCTACAATGAGCAGTTCTTC
J: TRBJ2-7; size: -; D: -; V: TRBV7-2; CDR3: CASSFRAPDEQYF; DNA: TGTGCCAGCAGCTTCAGGGCGCCCGACGAGCAGTACTTC
J: TRBJ2-2; size: -; D: -; V: TRBV2; CDR3: CASRVSNTGELFF; DNA: TGTGCCAGCAGGGTTAGCAACACCGGGGAGCTGTTTTTT
J: TRBJ1-1; size: -; D: -; V: TRBV19; CDR3: CASSPRRQDEAFF; DNA: TGTGCCAGTAGTCCGAGAAGACAGGATGAAGCTTTCTTT
J: TRBJ2-3; size: -; D: -; V: TRBV10-1; CDR3: CASSRRSTDTQYF; DNA: TGCGCCAGCAGTAGGAGGAGCACAGATACGCAGTATTTT
J: TRBJ2-1; size: -; D: TRBD2; V: TRBV7-9; CDR3: CASGAGGRANEQFF; DNA: TGTGCCAGCGGAGCGGGAGGGAGAGCCAATGAGCAGTTCTTC
J: TRBJ2-1; size: -; D: TRBD2; V: TRBV5-8; CDR3: CASSSGLAGRVEQFF; DNA: TGTGCCAGCAGCTCAGGACTAGCGGGACGGGTTGAGCAGTTCTTC
J: TRBJ1-5; size: few; D: -; V: TRBV30; CDR3: CAWSAGQQTQPQHF; DNA: TGTGCCTGGAGTGCGGGACAACAGACTCAGCCCCAGCATTTT
J: TRBJ2-7; size: -; D: -; V: TRBV5-1; CDR3: CASSLGPGDEQYF; DNA: TGCGCCAGCAGCTTAGGTCCGGGGGACGAGCAGTACTTC
J: TRBJ1-3; size: -; D: -; V: TRBV28; CDR3: CASSLNRVDTIYF; DNA: TGTGCCAGCAGTTTAAACAGGGTGGACACCATATATTTT
J: TRBJ2-1; size: -; D: TRBD1; V: TRBV9; CDR3: CASSVAGQPYNEQFF; DNA: TGTGCCAGCAGCGTAGCGGGACAGCCCTACAATGAGCAGTTCTTC